This T cell receptor beta chain was retrieved from a study of T cells in Graves' hyperthyroidism and ophthalmopathy. In patients aged 18 to 65, hyperthyroidism was newly diagnosed, with duration under 2 months. This clonotype showed up many times. The antigen remains unidentified. The study's findings and limits: Most clonotypes that expanded in the thyroid above 0.001 also showed up in blood. A 13 V-J signature model discriminated ophthalmopathy versus stable hyperthyroidism.

Amplified TCR beta CDR3 regions came from RNA transcripts. The study used the HTBI primer set for a first-round RT-PCR of the TCR CDR3. TCRdb analysed the multiplex PCR reads with MiXCR anew, one entry per CDR3 protein. The sample records hundreds of thousands of distinct CDR3 sequences, 15% to 17% being singletons. This CDR3 spans 13 amino acids. V dropped 10 bases and J dropped 2; count of bases not matched to a gene: 7. Germline values: CDR1 MDHEN, CDR2 SYDVKM. Sequencing was done on a sample of blood. This rearrangement joins TRBV28 to TRBJ2-7; 8 nucleotides align to TRBD1. The receptor was isolated from a woman in her late teens or twenties with Graves' hyperthyroidism. The DNA for the CDR3 is TGTGCCACTCTGGGACAGGTAGCCTACGAGCAGTACTTC. Protein sequence: CATLGQVAYEQYF.